The 23 T cell receptor beta chains listed next were all sequenced from one sample in a study of shared clonotypes between healthy human individuals. The assay was immunoSEQ multiplex PCR, and TCRdb's table has in-frame clones only and misses some. The table includes roughly 1,500,000 clones, about 98.5% detected once. The sequencing sample was made of naive CD4+ T cells sorted from blood. Specified subset: CD45RA+ positively selected. The source of these receptors is a man aged 30 to 45 in good health.

V gene TRBV15 combines with J gene TRBJ2-1; perhaps TRBD2 as D (5 bases). The germline V gene encodes CDR1 LNHNV and CDR2 YYDKDF (reference sequence). Trimming took 4 bases from V and 6 from J, leaving 19 bases between them. This CDR3 is 16 amino acids long. As DNA, the CDR3 is TGTGCCACCAGCATTTCTACTAGTATGGGCGCCAATGAGCAGTTCTTC. It specifies CATSISTSMGANEQFF.

The J gene is TRBJ1-2, the V gene TRBV5-5; D is uncertain. Germline V gene data show CDR1 as SGHKS and CDR2 as YYEKEE (reference sequence). The CDR3 is 14 amino acids. The ends were cut back, 2 bases at V and 7 bases at J, with 15 bases in the middle. The CDR3 loop is CASSFEGIVGGYTF. The CDR3 DNA sequence: TGTGCCAGCAGCTTTGAGGGAATTGTAGGTGGCTACACCTTC.

As for this clone: Distinct nucleotide sequences in the sample also encode this CDR3. The chain joins TRBV2 to TRBJ2-1, with 9 bases matching TRBD1. CDR3 length: 13 residues. The ends lost 8 bases at V and 6 bases at J; junction bases unmatched: 5. The germline V gene encodes CDR1 SNHLY and CDR2 FYNNEI. In DNA form, the CDR3 reads TGTGCCAGCCGGGGACAGGGCAGCAATGAGCAGTTCTTC. Translated, it gives CASRGQGSNEQFF. The full variable domain, its missing parts supplied by reference TRBV2 and TRBJ2-1, is EPEVTQTPSHQVTQMGQEVILRCVPISNHLYFYWYRQILGQKVEFLVSFYNNEISEKSEIFDDQFSVERPDGSNFTLKIRSTKLEDSAMYFCASRGQGSNEQFFGPGTRLTVL.

As to this clone: Other DNA sequences in the sample encode the same CDR3. The gene calls are TRBV5-1 and TRBJ2-7, with D possibly being TRBD1 (5 bases). The CDR3 runs 14 residues. V was shortened by 1 base and J by 2 bases, with 10 bases between the two germline ends. CDR1 SGHRS and CDR2 YFSETQ come from the germline V gene. The CDR3 spells CASSLTGATYEQYF. The DNA for the CDR3 is TGCGCCAGCAGCTTGACAGGTGCTACCTACGAGCAGTACTTC.

The chain has TRBV29-1 and TRBJ2-2; D is unresolved. Trimming took 4 bases from V and 0 from J, leaving 9 bases between them. CDR3 length: 14 residues. From germline, CDR1 is SQVTM and CDR2 ANQGSEA. CDR3 amino acids: CSVVLGTNTGELFF. The CDR3 DNA follows: TGCAGCGTTGTATTGGGGACGAACACCGGGGAGCTGTTTTTT.

The rearrangement joins TRBV19 to TRBJ2-3, with 14 bases fitting TRBD2. The V segment lost 4 bases and the J segment 4 bases; nucleotides outside the gene matches: 10. This CDR3 region has 18 residues. Germline CDR1 is LNHDA and CDR2 is SQIVND (reference sequence). CDR3 sequence reads: CASSTGLAGGGVADTQYF. The CDR3 bases are TGTGCCAGTAGTACAGGACTAGCGGGAGGTGGGGTAGCAGATACGCAGTATTTT.

The rearrangement links TRBV18 to TRBJ2-1; D gene uncertain. This CDR3 is built from 13 residues. The V end lost 6 bases, the J end lost 6 bases, and 12 bases lay between the germline ends. CDR1 is KGHSH and CDR2 is LQKENI in the germline V gene. For the CDR3, the DNA is TGTGCCAGCTCCCTCCCCTACCGCAATGAGCAGTTCTTC. This encodes CASSLPYRNEQFF. Looking up the rest from reference TRBV18 and TRBJ2-1 gives the full variable domain: NAGVMQNPRHLVRRRGQEARLRCSPMKGHSHVYWYRQLPEEGLKFMVYLQKENIIDESGMPKERFSAEFPKEGPSILRIQQVVRGDSAAYFCASSLPYRNEQFFGPGTRLTVL.

The rearrangement uses TRBV28 and TRBJ1-5; 8 bases are a match to TRBD1. V lost 4 bases to trimming and J lost 6 bases; unmatched junction nucleotides: 11. The CDR3 sequence is 16 residues long. The germline gives CDR1 MDHEN, CDR2 SYDVKM. CDR3 nucleotide sequence: TGTGCCAGCAGTTCGAATCAGGGGGCGCTGGGTCAGCCCCAGCATTTT. It is translated as CASSSNQGALGQPQHF. Full variable domain (remainder filled in from reference TRBV28 and TRBJ1-5): DVKVTQSSRYLVKRTGEKVFLECVQDMDHENMFWYRQDPGLGLRLIYFSYDVKMKEKGDIPEGYSVSREKKERFSLILESASTNQTSMYLCASSSNQGALGQPQHFGDGTRLSIL.

The CDR3 sequence: CASSYSGTGDAGELFF. CDR3 nucleotide sequence: TGTGCCAGCAGCTATTCCGGGACAGGGGATGCCGGGGAGCTGTTTTTT. The V gene is TRBV5-7, the J gene TRBJ2-2, with TRBD1 matching over 10 bases. TRBV5-7 is labeled an ORF, and its function is uncertain. Trimming took 3 bases from V and 6 from J; bases not matched to a gene: 8. This CDR3 spans 16 amino acids.

The chain couples TRBV9 to TRBJ2-3; 8 bases are a match to TRBD2. V gave up 1 base and J gave up 3 bases; unmatched junction bases: 4. This CDR3 has 15 residues. CDR1 SGDLS and CDR2 YYNGEE come from the germline V gene. In nucleotides, the CDR3 is TGTGCCAGCAGCGTAAAACTAGCGGATACAGATACGCAGTATTTT. This translates into CASSVKLADTDTQYF.

This rearrangement joins TRBV10-3 to TRBJ2-7; D possibly corresponds to TRBD1 (5 bases). V was shortened by 7 bases and J by 7 bases, with 14 bases between the two germline ends. The CDR3 is 12 amino acids. Germline V gives CDR1 ENHRY, CDR2 SYGVKD. CDR3 DNA sequence: TGTGCCATCACAGGGCAGGGCCGAGAGCAGTACTTC. It yields the protein CAITGQGREQYF.

This chain connects TRBV5-1 to TRBJ2-7; 9 bases match TRBD1. CDR1 and CDR2 from the germline V gene are SGHRS and YFSETQ. CDR3 size: 16 residues. After removal of 1 base from V and 3 bases from J, the junction contained 8 bases not matched to a gene. This chain's CDR3 is CASSLTPGTGYYEQYF. In DNA form, the CDR3 reads TGCGCCAGCAGCTTGACCCCCGGGACAGGGTACTACGAGCAGTACTTC.

The genes are TRBV6-6 and TRBJ1-1, with unresolved D. Per germline, CDR1 MNHNY and CDR2 SVGAGI (reference sequence). This CDR3 region has 13 residues. V was shortened by 8 bases and J by 5 bases, with 15 bases between the two germline ends. The CDR3 DNA reads TGTGCCAGCGGGGTCGACTCGGGGACTGAAGCTTTCTTT. This codes for CASGVDSGTEAFF.

CDR3 sequence reads: CASSSTGAYGYTF. CDR3 in DNA: TGTGCCAGCAGCTCGACAGGGGCCTATGGCTACACCTTC. The chain is built from TRBV7-3 and TRBJ1-2, with 8 positions matching TRBD1. CDR1 is SGHTA, CDR2 FQGTGA, per germline. This CDR3 is 13 amino acids long. The J segment lost 4 bases and the V segment lost 4 bases, leaving 2 bases of the junction unmatched.

The chain couples TRBV5-1 to TRBJ1-2, with no clear D. CDR3 length: 13 amino acids. CDR1 is SGHRS, CDR2 YFSETQ, per germline. Trimming pared 2 bases from V and 5 bases from J, leaving 10 bases between. The chain's CDR3 is CASSFGEMYGYTF. For the CDR3, the DNA is TGCGCCAGCAGCTTCGGGGAGATGTATGGCTACACCTTC.

The chain links TRBV28 to TRBJ2-7; the D gene is possibly TRBD1 (5 bases). The germline CDR1 and CDR2 sequences are MDHEN and SYDVKM. The CDR3 runs to 12 residues. The DNA for the CDR3 is TGTGGAAGCAGGGCGAGCTCCTACGAGCAGTACTTC. Residues: CGSRASSYEQYF.

This clone was counted once. The genes are TRBV6-5 and TRBJ2-3; 9 nucleotides agree with TRBD2. In germline, CDR1 is MNHEY, CDR2 SVGAGI. The V and J ends lost 4 bases and 0 bases, in that order; junction bases with no gene match: 5. CDR3 length equals 16 residues. The CDR3 nucleotides are TGTGCCAGCAGTTCGGCGGGAGGGGAGAGCACAGATACGCAGTATTTT. Translating it yields CASSSAGGESTDTQYF.

This chain connects TRBV18 to TRBJ2-3; 7 bases align to TRBD2. V was clipped by 1 base and J by 4 bases; unmatched bases: 5. CDR1 and CDR2 from the germline V gene are KGHSH and LQKENI. This CDR3 comprises 15 residues. This chain's CDR3 is CASSPRAGESDTQYF. The DNA for the CDR3 is TGTGCCAGCTCACCACGGGCGGGAGAGTCAGATACGCAGTATTTT.

J is TRBJ1-5 and V is TRBV11-2; 9 nucleotides match TRBD1. Germline V gene data show CDR1 as SGHAT and CDR2 as FQNNGV. The CDR3 covers 16 residues. V was pared by 5 bases and J by 4 bases, with 9 bases of the junction left unmatched. CDR3 in amino acids: CASSARDRDTNQPQHF. CDR3 nucleotide sequence: TGTGCCAGCAGCGCCCGGGACAGGGACACAAATCAGCCCCAGCATTTT.

This clone was seen a single time. In the same sample, other DNA sequences code for this CDR3. The chain is built from TRBV6-5 and TRBJ1-2; D ambiguous. CDR1 and CDR2 from the germline V gene are MNHEY and SVGAGI. The CDR3 consists of 12 residues. Between the trimmed V and J ends, which lost 2 bases and 4 bases, there was a span of 5 bases. This CDR3 reads CASSYRGYGYTF. CDR3 nucleotide sequence: TGTGCCAGCAGTTACCGGGGCTATGGCTACACCTTC.

The chain uses TRBV7-9 and TRBJ2-7; D might be TRBD1 (5 bases). The V end was cut by 4 bases, the J end by 3 bases, with 7 bases between. CDR1 and CDR2 from the germline V gene are SEHNR and FQNEAQ (reference sequence). The length of the CDR3 is 12 residues. CDR3 nucleotides: TGTGCCAGCAGCTCGGACAACTACGAGCAGTACTTC. Its protein is CASSSDNYEQYF.

V and J are TRBV10-3 and TRBJ2-3; D is unresolved. The CDR3 consists of 14 residues. V was trimmed by 0 bases and J by 5 bases, leaving 9 bases between them. Germline lookup yields CDR1 ENHRY and CDR2 SYGVKD. CDR3 sequence: CAISESTVRDTQYF. The CDR3 DNA is TGTGCCATCAGTGAGTCGACGGTCCGAGATACGCAGTATTTT.

This sequence joins TRBV7-2 and TRBJ1-5; D call uncertain. This CDR3 is 14 amino acids long. The V end lost 3 bases, the J end lost 0 bases, and 6 bases lay between the germline ends. The germline V gene encodes CDR1 SGHTA and CDR2 FQGNSA. CDR3 sequence (DNA): TGTGCCAGCAGCTTCCCGGGTAGCAATCAGCCCCAGCATTTT. Its protein is CASSFPGSNQPQHF.